The following is a TCR beta chain sequence with its context. Ten or more counts support this clonotype. Its target antigen remains unknown. No base quality values were provided; no much bigger clone lies one nucleotide off. This entry comes from a study of T-cell reconstitution after alpha-beta-depleted transplantation in children (dated by TCRdb to about 2016). Regarding the complete study: Using TCR repertoire profiling, the study quantitatively followed how T-cell immune reconstitution unfolded in children after TCRalphabeta/CD19-depleted allogeneic hematopoietic cell transplantation.

The library was produced with PCR. These reads were obtained on an Illumina HiSeq 2500. Molecular barcoding was employed in the preparation of TCR libraries, with unique molecular identifiers being used to normalize TCRbeta repertoire quantification. The public reads were reprocessed in TCRdb via fastp at Q25 and MiXCR, keeping in-frame beta chains. When rows share a CDR3 protein, they turn into one entry using the most common DNA and genes. The sample records about 200,000 distinct CDR3 sequences, approximately 7% of which are singletons. Jointly, the top ten make up just over 5.5% of the sample. Findings and caveats that apply to the study as a whole: In some patients, the high TCRbeta diversity seen at day 60 was put down to recipient T cells and intrathymic progenitors that had survived conditioning. The apparently early alphabetaT-cell count recovery about two months after transplant was reportedly dependent on only several hundred rapidly expanded clones derived from non-depleted graft cells. Over the following months the frequencies of hyperexpanded clones went down, and after one year T-cell counts and TCRbeta diversity were mostly credited to newly produced T cells.

V drops 3 bases and J drops 0 bases, leaving 14 bases in between. From the cysteine through the phenylalanine, the CDR3 covers 15 amino acids. CDR3 DNA only is kept here, 45 bases in frame from base 1. Per the germline V gene, SQVTM is the CDR1 and ANQGSEA is the CDR2. According to the study, the label for this sample's treatment or condition signals: allogeneic hematopoietic cell transplantation with graft depleted of TCRalphabeta T cells and CD19 B cells. The children who served as transplant recipients had been given grafts of TCRalphabeta/CD19-depleted allogeneic hematopoietic cells. The material sequenced was PBMCs, taken before TCRalphabeta/CD19-depleted stem cell transplant. The chain is made from TRBV29-1 and TRBJ1-1; TRBD1 is perhaps the D gene, given 6 matching bases. The origin of this receptor is a boy aged 2 to 10 with acute lymphoblastic leukemia, due to receive a stem cell transplant. DNA sequence: TGCAGCGTTGAGGGGGCGGAAGGGATGAACACTGAAGCTTTCTTT. It codes for CSVEGAEGMNTEAFF.